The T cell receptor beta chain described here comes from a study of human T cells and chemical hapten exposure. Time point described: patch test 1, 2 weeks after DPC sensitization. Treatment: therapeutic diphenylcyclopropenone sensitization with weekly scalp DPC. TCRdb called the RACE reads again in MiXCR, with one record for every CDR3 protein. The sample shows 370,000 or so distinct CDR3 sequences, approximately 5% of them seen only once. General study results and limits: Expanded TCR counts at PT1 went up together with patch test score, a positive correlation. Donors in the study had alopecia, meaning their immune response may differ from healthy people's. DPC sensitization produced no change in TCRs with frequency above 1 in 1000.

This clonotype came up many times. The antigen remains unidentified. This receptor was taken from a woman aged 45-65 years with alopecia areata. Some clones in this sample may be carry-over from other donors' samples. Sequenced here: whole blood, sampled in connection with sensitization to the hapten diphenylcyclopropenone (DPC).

As DNA, the CDR3 is TGTGCCAGCAGTTCCCCACCGGGAGTAGATACGCAGTATTTT. It is translated as CASSSPPGVDTQYF. This chain joins TRBV12-3 or TRBV12-4 and TRBJ2-3, with D possibly TRBD2 on 6 matching bases. The CDR3 is made up of 14 amino acids. The V end was cut by 4 bases, the J end by 5 bases, with 13 bases between.